This T cell receptor beta chain was captured by sequencing in a study of breast tumors, draining lymph nodes, adjacent tissues. The sample holds many counts of this clonotype. Antigen: not known. CDR1 SGHAT and CDR2 FQNNGV come from the germline V gene. V shed 2 bases and J shed 3 bases, with 10 bases lying between them. This CDR3 comprises 14 residues. TCRdb reprocessed the multiplex PCR reads via MiXCR and lists one record per CDR3 protein. The sample carries 70,000 to 95,000 distinct CDR3 sequences, approximately 19% recorded once. Samples came from axillary lymph nodes draining the breast cancer. General study results and limits: Findings are consistent with lymph node origin and intratumoral expansion of most tumor T cells. The lymph node origin of tumor T cells was framed as consistent with a hypothesis, not demonstrated. Luminal-like breast cancer showed significantly greater tumor-nontumor repertoire similarity than basal-like breast cancer did.

This clonotype originated in a female donor with breast cancer. Some clones in this sample may be carry-over from other donors' samples. V gene TRBV11-2 combines with J gene TRBJ1-2; tentatively, D is TRBD1 (5 bases). Sequencing was performed on axillary lymph node tissue. The CDR3 reads CASSLRRGDYGYTF. CDR3 in DNA: TGTGCCAGCAGCTTAAGGCGAGGGGACTATGGCTACACCTTC.